This T cell receptor (beta chain) was recovered during a study of blood T cell repertoires in COVID-19 (TCRdb year 2020). General notes on the study: The collaborator samples originated in the United States, Italy and Spain and spanned the acute and convalescent phases of COVID-19. The material from the prospective study consisted of cDNA or gDNA derived from T cells, B-cell-depleted T cells, or PBMCs. Deeply sampled blood TCRbeta repertoires from subjects exposed to, actively infected with, or recovered from COVID-19 were included in the dataset. The repertoires were made available in a free public database intended to serve as a resource for research on the immune response to SARS-CoV-2. Samples came from the ongoing ImmuneRACE study (first 160 participants) plus 1,254 subjects from 6 global collaborators. The sample metadata nearly always contained a de-identified subject ID, COVID-19 status, age in years and sex. Where available, HLA class I and class II types were obtained from metadata supplied by the sample provider rather than from assay-based typing. Summary of the overall study and its limitations: Clinical and demographic metadata were provided uncurated, with the amount varying by source and participant.

In its sample, this clone was seen a few times. It lacks a known antigen. Per-base quality was not reported, and no clone a single base away is much larger than it. The immunoSEQ Assay, a bias-controlled multiplex PCR, was used to amplify TCRbeta CDR3 regions from genomic DNA. Per the original workflow: The number of nucleated cells in each sample was estimated by amplification of reference gene primers within the assay. To quantify the absolute abundance of each unique TCRbeta CDR3 rearrangement, sequence reads were collapsed and filtered. Productive Simpson clonality was computed per sample as the square root of Simpson's diversity index over productive rearrangements. As stored in TCRdb, this immuneACCESS dataset retains in-frame rearrangements with V and J assigned. A fraction of the clones does not appear; measured against another copy, unresolved V genes explain less than half of the discrepancy, and the remainder lacks a known reason. V, J and clone size derive from that table, while D and trimming were established from the DNA sequence. The sample includes approximately 80,000 clones, with about 88% observed a single time. Jointly, the top ten make up about 9% of the sample.

The germline V and J ends show losses of 7 bases and 10 bases respectively, and no gene match explains 12 bases of the junction. From the cysteine up to the phenylalanine, the CDR3 has a length of 15 residues. Only the CDR3 part of the read is kept: 45 bases, read in frame from the first base. The germline V gene (reference sequence) sets CDR1 to LNHDA and CDR2 to SQIVND. Collaborating institutions collected whole blood in K2EDTA tubes following their own protocols. For TCRbeta analysis, collaborators shipped samples as frozen whole blood, isolated PBMCs, or DNA extracted from either of those sample types.

The sequence is built from TRBV19 and TRBJ1-6, with TRBD1 identical over 8 junction bases. This TCR was sampled from a human donor in a cohort sampled during active COVID-19. Source material: peripheral blood. In nucleotides, the sequence is TGTGCCAGTACTCGACAGGGGAACTCCGGGTCACCCCTCCACTTT. Translated, this gives CASTRQGNSGSPLHF.